This is a list of T cell receptor beta chains from one sample in a study of CD8 T cells in ankylosing spondylitis. In TCRdb, the 5' RACE reads were re-called with MiXCR into one record per CDR3 protein. The top ten hold approximately 0.93% of the sample, which has around 440,000 distinct CDR3 sequences, approximately 17% seen once. Input material: blood, either unsorted or a sorted T cell fraction (not recorded which). These TCRs come from a male donor with ankylosing spondylitis. Both conserved end residues are part of each CDR3. D genes are given only for firm matches. The size of a clone is reported for some rows only, either as once, few or many, or as a class for expanded clones.

abundance	j_gene	v_gene	d_gene	CDR3nt	CDR3aa
many	TRBJ1-1	TRBV24-1	TRBD1	TGTGCCACCAGCCTGGACAGGGGGCGTCGGGGGGCTTTCTTT	CATSLDRGRRGAFF
few	TRBJ2-7	TRBV6-2/TRBV6-3	TRBD2	TGTGCCAGCAGTTACTCGGGCGGGAGCCCTACATCGGAGCAGTACTTC	CASSYSGGSPTSEQYF
NA	TRBJ2-2	TRBV12-3/TRBV12-4	NA	TGTGCCAGCAGTAGCCCTACTAGTGGGCTGTTTTTT	CASSSPTSGLFF
few	TRBJ1-1	TRBV12-3/TRBV12-4	NA	TGTGCCACCAATCGGGAGAACACTGAAGCTTTCTTT	CATNRENTEAFF
many	TRBJ1-2	TRBV12-3/TRBV12-4	NA	TGTGCCAGCAGCCCACGGGTCAGCCGCTATGGCTACACCTTC	CASSPRVSRYGYTF
few	TRBJ2-5	TRBV9	NA	TGTGCCAGCTCGTTCTCCCTAGAAGAGACCCAGTACTTC	CASSFSLEETQYF
NA	TRBJ2-1	TRBV7-2	TRBD1	TGTGCCAGCAGCCTGGGAGCCGGGACAGGGAACAATGAGCAGTTCTTC	CASSLGAGTGNNEQFF
NA	TRBJ2-1	TRBV20-1	TRBD2	TGCAGTGCTAGGCCTAGCGGGAGAGAGAATGAGCAGTTCTTC	CSARPSGRENEQFF
few	TRBJ2-2	TRBV20-1	TRBD2	TGCAGTGCCCATGTCCCGGGACTAGCGGGTAACACCGGGGAGCTGTTTTTT	CSAHVPGLAGNTGELFF
NA	TRBJ1-2	TRBV18	NA	TGTGCCAGCTCACCAAACCAACAGGGAAAACCGGAGGGCTACACCTTC	CASSPNQQGKPEGYTF
NA	TRBJ2-7	TRBV7-9	NA	TGTGCCAGCAGCTCCCCTGGACTTATTAGGACCGACTTC	CASSSPGLIRTDF
few	TRBJ2-1	TRBV2	TRBD2	TGTGCCAGCAGTCTCCGACTAGCGCAGTACAATGAGCAGTTCTTC	CASSLRLAQYNEQFF
NA	TRBJ1-3	TRBV6-1	TRBD1	TGTGCCAGCAGACAAGGTCCCGGGACAGGGACTGGAAACACCATATATTTT	CASRQGPGTGTGNTIYF
many	TRBJ2-7	TRBV7-2	NA	TGTGCCAGCAGCTTATTGAACTACGAGCAGTACTTC	CASSLLNYEQYF
few	TRBJ2-7	TRBV12-3/TRBV12-4	NA	TGTGCCAGCAGTCTACAGGAGAGCTCCTACGAGCAGTACTTC	CASSLQESSYEQYF